This T cell receptor (beta chain) came from a study of blood T cells in healthy people across ages. Looking at the study overall: Template switching caught about one barcoded beta molecule for each two T cells. Whole-study findings and limits: Higher diversity and more naive CD4+ cells were features of long-lived donors, compared to aged donors. Naive T cell percentage by flow cytometry tracked strongly with beta diversity.

To note about this clonotype: What it recognizes is unknown.

Through a sample-barcoded 5' primer and a J-beta primer mix, a second PCR was run for roughly 6 to 11 cycles. Each CDR3 protein is one row after TCRdb ran MiXCR on the 5' RACE reads. Among almost 800,000 distinct CDR3 sequences listed, 55% to 75% were seen once. The source of this sequence is a young man in good health. The sample was blood.

The CDR3 bases are TGTGCCAGCAGTTCCGGACTAGGATCCTACGAGCAGTACTTC. Its protein is CASSSGLGSYEQYF. The V call is TRBV6-5, the J call TRBJ2-7; 7 bases are shared with TRBD2. The V and J ends lost 4 bases and 1 base, in that order; junction bases with no gene match: 4. There are 14 residues in the CDR3. The germline gives CDR1 MNHEY, CDR2 SVGAGI.